Listed here are 18 T cell receptor beta chains from one sample, sequenced in a study of blood T cell repertoires in COVID-19. The protocol was immunoSEQ multiplex PCR, while the TCRdb copy is restricted to in-frame clones and leaves out a portion. The table has around 220,000 clones, roughly three quarters seen once. Input material: peripheral blood. All receptors come from a woman in her 40s with active or convalescent COVID-19.

The DNA of the CDR3 is TGCGCCAGCAGCGGGACACTTGGCACTGAAGCTTTCTTT. This codes for CASSGTLGTEAFF. This chain joins TRBV5-1 and TRBJ1-1; maybe TRBD1 (6 bases). The CDR3 is 13 amino acids. Germline V CDR1 and CDR2: SGHRS, YFSETQ. The ends were cut back, 4 bases at V and 4 bases at J, with 11 bases in the middle.

This clone was observed at least ten times. The chain employs TRBV7-9 and TRBJ2-3; D may be TRBD1 (7 bases). This CDR3 region has 15 residues. The V end lost 2 bases, the J end lost 4 bases, and 13 bases lay between the germline ends. CDR1 is SEHNR, CDR2 FQNEAQ, per germline (reference sequence). CDR3 coding DNA: TGTGCCAGCAGCTTATTCCAGGGGGGCCCAGATACGCAGTATTTT. It is translated as CASSLFQGGPDTQYF.

Only one count was recorded for this clone. This chain links TRBV6-5 with TRBJ2-7; D unclear. The CDR3 covers 15 residues. Germline V lookup: CDR1 MNHEY, CDR2 SVGAGI. V was trimmed by 0 bases and J by 3 bases, leaving 12 bases between them. The CDR3 nucleotides are TGTGCCAGCAGTTACTCGCTTCCGGTGATCTACGAGCAGTACTTC. Translated, it gives CASSYSLPVIYEQYF.

The chain joins TRBV9 to TRBJ1-2, with D possibly being TRBD1 (5 bases). Germline V gene lookup returns CDR1 SGDLS and CDR2 YYNGEE. The CDR3 totals 12 residues. V was clipped by 0 bases and J by 8 bases, with 8 bases between them. CDR3 sequence reads: CASSVGGDGYTF. The CDR3 nucleotides are TGTGCCAGCAGCGTAGGGGGGGACGGCTACACCTTC.

The chain has TRBV3-1 (or the pseudogene TRBV3-2) and TRBJ2-2; D not resolved. Trimming took off 2 bases at V and 8 bases at J, with 3 bases between the two ends. Germline V gene lookup returns CDR1 LGHDT and CDR2 YNNKEL (reference sequence). This CDR3 is built from 11 residues. In DNA form, the CDR3 reads TGTGCCAGCAGCCAATTAGGGGAGCTGTTTTTT. Translated, it gives CASSQLGELFF.

The rearrangement joins TRBV6-6 to TRBJ1-1; 7 positions match TRBD1. This CDR3 region has 14 residues. CDR1 and CDR2 from the germline V gene are MNHNY and SVGAGI (reference sequence). Germline trimming cut 7 bases from V and 0 bases from J; bases unmatched to any gene: 5. The CDR3 loop is CASIKGAMNTEAFF. CDR3 in DNA: TGTGCCAGCATCAAGGGGGCCATGAACACTGAAGCTTTCTTT.

This clone has a single count. J is TRBJ2-5 and V is TRBV20-1; a weak D match, TRBD1 (5 bases). The V end lost 3 bases, the J end lost 2 bases, and 7 bases lay between the germline ends. The germline V gene encodes CDR1 DFQATT and CDR2 SNEGSKA (reference sequence). The CDR3 length is 12 residues. This CDR3 is CSASDRQETQYF. Written as DNA, the CDR3 is TGCAGTGCTAGTGACAGACAAGAGACCCAGTACTTC.

The J gene is TRBJ2-3, the V gene TRBV7-2; no reliable D call. The CDR3 covers 15 residues. The germline V gene has CDR1 SGHTA and CDR2 FQGNSA. Trimming stripped 3 bases from V and 3 bases from J, with 13 bases between. The CDR3 bases are TGTGCCAGCAGCTTTGTATATGGTCAGACAGATACGCAGTATTTT. This codes for CASSFVYGQTDTQYF. Filled out from reference TRBV7-2 and TRBJ2-3, the complete variable domain reads GAGVSQSPSNKVTEKGKDVELRCDPISGHTALYWYRQSLGQGLEFLIYFQGNSAPDKSGLPSDRFSAERTGGSVSTLTIQRTQQEDSAVYLCASSFVYGQTDTQYFGPGTRLTVL.

The chain recombines TRBV6-2 or TRBV6-3 with TRBJ1-2; D possibly corresponds to TRBD1 (5 bases). The V gene's germline CDR1 is MNHEY and CDR2 SVGEGT. V was pared by 5 bases and J by 5 bases, with 9 bases between. This CDR3 contains 12 residues. The CDR3 DNA follows: TGTGCCAGCAGTGACAGCCGGTATGGCTACACCTTC. Residues: CASSDSRYGYTF.

This clone appeared once. The V call is TRBV10-2, the J call TRBJ1-4, with TRBD1 matching 8 bases. The V segment lost 7 bases and the J segment 8 bases; nucleotides outside the gene matches: 9. This CDR3 is built from 14 residues. The germline gives CDR1 WSHSY, CDR2 SAAADI. CDR3: CASTPAQGGEKLFF. The CDR3 DNA follows: TGCGCCAGCACCCCGGCACAGGGGGGCGAAAAACTGTTTTTT.

The V call is TRBV9, the J call TRBJ1-5, with D perhaps matching TRBD1 (5 bases). CDR3 size: 15 residues. Trimming removed 3 bases from V and 5 bases from J, with 15 bases in between. Germline lookup yields CDR1 SGDLS and CDR2 YYNGEE. Written as DNA, the CDR3 is TGTGCCAGCAGCGCAACAGGAGACCCATATCAGCCCCAGCATTTT. Its protein is CASSATGDPYQPQHF. The complete variable domain, with remaining parts taken from reference TRBV9 and TRBJ1-5, reads DSGVTQTPKHLITATGQRVTLRCSPRSGDLSVYWYQQSLDQGLQFLIQYYNGEERAKGNILERFSAQQFPDLHSELNLSSLELGDSALYFCASSATGDPYQPQHFGDGTRLSIL.

This clone appeared a few times. This chain links TRBV7-3 with TRBJ2-3, with D maybe TRBD2 (6 bases). The CDR3 has 16 amino acids. Germline V gene sequence: CDR1 SGHTA, CDR2 FQGTGA. Deletions cut 1 base from V and 1 base from J, with 12 bases between. The CDR3 DNA is TGTGCCAGCAGCTTAATTAATGGCGGGGGCACAGATACGCAGTATTTT. It codes for CASSLINGGGTDTQYF.

The gene calls are TRBV3-1 (or the pseudogene TRBV3-2) and TRBJ2-5, with TRBD2 identical over 11 bases. The CDR3 loop spans 14 amino acids. V lost 6 bases to trimming and J lost 2 bases; unmatched junction nucleotides: 2. Germline V gives CDR1 LGHDT, CDR2 YNNKEL (reference sequence). The DNA for the CDR3 is TGTGCCAGCAGACTAGCGGGGGTGCAAGAGACCCAGTACTTC. Amino acid sequence: CASRLAGVQETQYF.

The chain is built from TRBV4-1 and TRBJ1-1; TRBD1 might be the D (6 bases). V lost 3 bases, J lost 0 bases, and 14 bases lay in between. Germline loops: CDR1 MGHRA, CDR2 YSYEKL. CDR3 size: 16 residues. The CDR3 DNA reads as TGCGCCAGCAGCCATCCCAGGGGCAGGATGAACACTGAAGCTTTCTTT. Translation gives CASSHPRGRMNTEAFF.

The genes are TRBV5-6 and TRBJ1-5; the D gene is possibly TRBD1 (5 bases). This CDR3 is built from 16 residues. Germline CDR1 SGHDT, CDR2 YYEEEE. Deletions cut 2 bases from V and 3 bases from J, with 15 bases between. The CDR3: CASSLGGTGSNQPQHF. The CDR3 DNA reads as TGTGCCAGCAGCTTAGGAGGGACGGGTTCCAATCAGCCCCAGCATTTT. Complete variable domain (other parts from reference TRBV5-6 and TRBJ1-5): DAGVTQSPTHLIKTRGQQVTLRCSPKSGHDTVSWYQQALGQGPQFIFQYYEEEERQRGNFPDRFSGHQFPNYSSELNVNALLLGDSALYLCASSLGGTGSNQPQHFGDGTRLSIL.

The J gene is TRBJ2-2, the V gene TRBV5-4, with 8 nucleotides matching TRBD1. V was clipped by 2 bases and J by 3 bases; unmatched bases: 3. Germline V lookup: CDR1 SGHNT, CDR2 YYREEE (reference sequence). This CDR3 is 15 amino acids long. CDR3 protein: CASSLGQGHTGELFF. The CDR3 DNA reads as TGTGCCAGCAGCTTAGGACAGGGCCACACCGGGGAGCTGTTTTTT.

The chain couples TRBV28 to TRBJ2-7; D call uncertain. Trimming stripped 8 bases from V and 1 base from J, with 9 bases between. This CDR3 spans 12 amino acids. The V gene's germline CDR1 is MDHEN and CDR2 SYDVKM. The CDR3 DNA is TGTGCCAGCCAACAGTTTTCCTACGAGCAGTACTTC. The encoded protein is CASQQFSYEQYF.

The rearrangement links TRBV27 to TRBJ2-1; 8 positions agree with TRBD1. The CDR3 runs 16 residues. V trimming: 4 bases; J trimming: 4 bases; junction bases outside the gene matches: 9. Germline V gene data show CDR1 as MNHEY and CDR2 as SMNVEV (reference sequence). The CDR3 sequence: CASSSPRDRMYNEQFF. The CDR3 DNA reads TGTGCCAGCAGTTCCCCCCGGGACAGGATGTACAATGAGCAGTTCTTC.